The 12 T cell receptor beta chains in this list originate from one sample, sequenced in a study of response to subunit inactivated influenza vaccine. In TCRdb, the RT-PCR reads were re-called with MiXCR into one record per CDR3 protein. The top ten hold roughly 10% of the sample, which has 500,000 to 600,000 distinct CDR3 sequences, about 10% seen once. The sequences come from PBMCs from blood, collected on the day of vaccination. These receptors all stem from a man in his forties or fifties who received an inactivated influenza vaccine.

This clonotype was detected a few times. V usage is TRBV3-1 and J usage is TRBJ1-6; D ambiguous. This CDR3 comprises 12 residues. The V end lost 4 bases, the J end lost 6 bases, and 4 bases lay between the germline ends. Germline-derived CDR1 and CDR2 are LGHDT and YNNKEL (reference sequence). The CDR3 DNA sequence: TGTGCCAGCAGCCGCCGTAATTCACCCCTCCACTTT. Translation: CASSRRNSPLHF.

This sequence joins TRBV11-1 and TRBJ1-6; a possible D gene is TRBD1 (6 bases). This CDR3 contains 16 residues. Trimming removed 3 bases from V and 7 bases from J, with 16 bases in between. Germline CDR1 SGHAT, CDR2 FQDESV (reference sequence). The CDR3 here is CASSLGVRTANSPLHF. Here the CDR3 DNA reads TGTGCCAGCAGCTTGGGCGTAAGGACAGCCAATTCACCCCTCCACTTT.

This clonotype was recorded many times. CDR3 sequence: CASNVRGGTIDEQYF. In DNA form, the CDR3 reads TGCGCCAGCAACGTCAGGGGGGGGACAATCGACGAGCAGTACTTC. The V and J genes are TRBV5-1 and TRBJ2-7; tentatively, D is TRBD1 or TRBD2 (7 bases each). Germline CDR1 reads SGHRS; CDR2 reads YFSETQ. CDR3 length: 15 amino acids. V was clipped by 6 bases and J by 5 bases, with 21 bases between them.

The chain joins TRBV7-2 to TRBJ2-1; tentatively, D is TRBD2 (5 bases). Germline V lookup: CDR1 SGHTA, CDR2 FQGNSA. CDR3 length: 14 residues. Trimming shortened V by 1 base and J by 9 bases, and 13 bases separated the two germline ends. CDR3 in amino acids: CASSLGVSGSEQFF. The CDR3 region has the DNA TGTGCCAGCAGCTTAGGTGTTTCGGGGAGTGAGCAGTTCTTC.

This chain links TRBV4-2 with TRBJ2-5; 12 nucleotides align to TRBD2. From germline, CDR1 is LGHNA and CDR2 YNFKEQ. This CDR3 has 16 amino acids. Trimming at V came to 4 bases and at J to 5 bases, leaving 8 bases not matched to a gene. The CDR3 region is CASSLGTSGREETQYF. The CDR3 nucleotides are TGTGCCAGCAGCCTAGGGACTAGCGGGCGGGAGGAGACCCAGTACTTC.

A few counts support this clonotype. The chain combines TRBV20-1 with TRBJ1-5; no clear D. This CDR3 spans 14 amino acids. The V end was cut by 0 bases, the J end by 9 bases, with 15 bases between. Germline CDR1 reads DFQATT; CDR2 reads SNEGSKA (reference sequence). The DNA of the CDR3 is TGCAGTGCTAGAGATTTGAGGGCCGCGGGGCCCCAGCATTTT. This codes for CSARDLRAAGPQHF.

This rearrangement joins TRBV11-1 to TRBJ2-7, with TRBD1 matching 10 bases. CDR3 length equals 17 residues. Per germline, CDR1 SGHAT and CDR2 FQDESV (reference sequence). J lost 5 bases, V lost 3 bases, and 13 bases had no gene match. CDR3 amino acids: CASSFTRFGQGGDEQYF. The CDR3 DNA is TGTGCCAGCAGCTTTACTCGGTTCGGACAGGGGGGCGACGAGCAGTACTTC. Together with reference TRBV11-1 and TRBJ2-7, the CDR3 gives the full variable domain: EAEVAQSPRYKITEKSQAVAFWCDPISGHATLYWYRQILGQGPELLVQFQDESVVDDSQLPKDRFSAERLKGVDSTLKIQPAELGDSAMYLCASSFTRFGQGGDEQYFGPGTRLTVT.

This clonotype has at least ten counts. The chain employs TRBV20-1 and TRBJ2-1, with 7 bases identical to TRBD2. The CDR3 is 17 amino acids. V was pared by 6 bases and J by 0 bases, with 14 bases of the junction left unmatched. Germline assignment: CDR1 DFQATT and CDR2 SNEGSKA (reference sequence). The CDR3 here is CSAHGGTSQISYNEQFF. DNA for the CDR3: TGCAGTGCCCACGGGGGGACCAGCCAAATCTCCTACAATGAGCAGTTCTTC.

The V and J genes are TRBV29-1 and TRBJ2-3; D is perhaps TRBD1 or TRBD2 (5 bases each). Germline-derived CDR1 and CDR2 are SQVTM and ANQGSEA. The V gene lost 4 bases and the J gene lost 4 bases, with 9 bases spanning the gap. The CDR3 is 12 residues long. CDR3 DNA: TGCAGCGTTGTGGGGGAGCCAGATACGCAGTATTTT. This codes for CSVVGEPDTQYF.

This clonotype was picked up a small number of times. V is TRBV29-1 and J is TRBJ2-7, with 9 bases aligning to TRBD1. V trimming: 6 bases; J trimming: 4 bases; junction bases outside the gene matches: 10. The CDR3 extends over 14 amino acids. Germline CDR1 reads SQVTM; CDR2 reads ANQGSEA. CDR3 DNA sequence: TGCAGCGTGGGAGGAAAACAGGGGGCTTACGAGCAGTACTTC. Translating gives CSVGGKQGAYEQYF.

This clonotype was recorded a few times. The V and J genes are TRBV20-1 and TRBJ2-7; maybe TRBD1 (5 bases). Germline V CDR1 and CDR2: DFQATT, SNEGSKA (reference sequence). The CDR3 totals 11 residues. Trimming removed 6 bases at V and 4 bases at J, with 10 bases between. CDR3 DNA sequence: TGCAGTGCACAGACAGCTTACGAGCAGTACTTC. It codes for CSAQTAYEQYF.

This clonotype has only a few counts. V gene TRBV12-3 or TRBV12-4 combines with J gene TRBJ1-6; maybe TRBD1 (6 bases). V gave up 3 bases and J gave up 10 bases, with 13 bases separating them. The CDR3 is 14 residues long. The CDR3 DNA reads TGTGCCAGCAGTTTTACCACAGGGCGATCACCCCTCCACTTT. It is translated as CASSFTTGRSPLHF.